The 15 T cell receptor beta chains below come from one sample, sequenced in a study of blood T cells in healthy people across ages. A J-beta primer mix and a sample-barcoded 5' primer were used in a second PCR of roughly 7 to 12 cycles. TCRdb processed the 5' RACE reads anew with MiXCR; each CDR3 protein has one entry. This table holds roughly 1.5 million distinct CDR3 sequences, 35% to 45% found once. Sample: blood. Receptors were obtained from a woman aged 18-35 years in good health.

There are a few counts of this clonotype. The chain has TRBV12-3 or TRBV12-4 and TRBJ1-2, with D unresolved. This CDR3 has 15 amino acids. V gave up 1 base and J gave up 2 bases, with 11 bases separating them. In nucleotides, the CDR3 is TGTGCCAGCAGTTTAGTGCTCATCGGGAACTATGGCTACACCTTC. Translating gives CASSLVLIGNYGYTF.

The genes are TRBV18 and TRBJ2-1; 14 bases line up with TRBD2. CDR3 size: 16 residues. Germline CDR1 KGHSH, CDR2 LQKENI. The junction had 7 bases not matched to a gene; V was cut back by 2 bases and J by 10 bases. In DNA form, the CDR3 reads TGTGCCAGCTCACCATTAGGGACTAGCGGGAGAGGGGAGCAGTTCTTC. Protein product: CASSPLGTSGRGEQFF.

V and J are TRBV27 and TRBJ2-5, with 11 bases aligning to TRBD2. The CDR3 consists of 16 residues. Per germline, CDR1 MNHEY and CDR2 SMNVEV (reference sequence). With 5 bases clipped from V and 1 base from J, the junction kept 6 bases outside the gene matches. The CDR3 loop reads CASSPLAGVTQETQYF. The CDR3 DNA reads TGTGCCAGCAGTCCACTAGCGGGAGTAACCCAAGAGACCCAGTACTTC.

The chain is built from TRBV6-2 or TRBV6-3 and TRBJ2-7; TRBD2 matches 13 bases. The tail of the sequence fits TRBJ2-5 better, so the J call may be wrong. The CDR3 length is 19 residues. Looked up from germline, CDR1 is MNHEY and CDR2 is SVGEGT. CDR3 loop: CASRHTPRGLAGVRETQYF. The CDR3 coding sequence is TGTGCCAGCAGGCACACCCCAAGAGGACTAGCGGGAGTCAGAGAGACCCAGTACTTC.

V usage is TRBV29-1 and J usage is TRBJ1-1; D unresolved. The V end lost 7 bases, the J end lost 8 bases, and 20 bases lay between the germline ends. Germline CDR1 reads SQVTM; CDR2 reads ANQGSEA. CDR3 length: 13 residues. The CDR3 here is CSANLDRPGEAFF. The CDR3 nucleotides read TGCAGCGCCAACCTAGATCGACCCGGAGAAGCTTTCTTT.

Here the CDR3 reads CASSLIRNQETQYF. The CDR3 DNA reads TGTGCCAGCAGCTTAATACGGAACCAAGAGACCCAGTACTTC. V usage is TRBV7-2 and J usage is TRBJ2-5; D gene unclear. Trimming stripped 2 bases from V and 0 bases from J, with 7 bases between. This CDR3 spans 14 amino acids. CDR1 is SGHTA and CDR2 is FQGNSA in the germline V gene.

This clonotype was detected many times. The CDR3 DNA sequence: TGCGCCAGCAGCTTGGAAGGGACCACCTACAATGAGCAGTTCTTC. Its translation: CASSLEGTTYNEQFF. The rearrangement links TRBV5-1 to TRBJ2-1; D assignment may be TRBD1 or TRBD2 (5 bases each). With 0 bases removed from V and 2 bases from J, the gap between germline ends came to 9 bases. There are 15 residues in the CDR3. Germline-derived CDR1 and CDR2 are SGHRS and YFSETQ.

V gene TRBV7-9 combines with J gene TRBJ2-7, with a tentative D call TRBD2 (5 bases). The CDR3 has 15 amino acids. Germline V gene sequence: CDR1 SEHNR, CDR2 FQNEAQ (reference sequence). V lost 2 bases, J lost 7 bases, and 18 bases lay in between. The CDR3 is CASSLLWEPQSEQYF. DNA of the CDR3: TGTGCCAGCAGCTTACTTTGGGAGCCCCAGAGTGAGCAGTACTTC.

This clonotype occurred a few times. The chain couples TRBV6-6 to TRBJ2-7; TRBD2 agrees at 11 bases. Germline-derived CDR1 and CDR2 are MNHNY and SVGAGI (reference sequence). The trim removed 4 bases at V and 2 bases at J, leaving 4 bases unmatched. The CDR3 is 15 amino acids. The DNA for the CDR3 is TGTGCCAGCAGTTCTAGCGGGAGGTCGACCTACGAGCAGTACTTC. This encodes CASSSSGRSTYEQYF.

The rearrangement joins TRBV29-1 to TRBJ1-2; 8 positions agree with TRBD1. CDR3 length equals 15 residues. V lost 0 bases and J lost 4; bases outside the gene matches: 7. Germline V gene data show CDR1 as SQVTM and CDR2 as ANQGSEA. CDR3: CSVEDGQGFTYGYTF. CDR3 sequence (DNA): TGCAGCGTTGAAGATGGACAGGGATTTACCTATGGCTACACCTTC.

This clonotype was picked up a small number of times. J is TRBJ2-1 and V is TRBV7-9; D gene ambiguous. Germline V gene sequence: CDR1 SEHNR, CDR2 FQNEAQ (reference sequence). V was cut by 6 bases and J by 6 bases, with 9 bases left in between. The CDR3 extends over 12 amino acids. CDR3 in amino acids: CASSPDVNEQFF. The CDR3 nucleotides are TGTGCCAGCAGTCCGGACGTCAATGAGCAGTTCTTC. The complete variable domain, with remaining parts taken from reference TRBV7-9 and TRBJ2-1, reads DTGVSQNPRHKITKRGQNVTFRCDPISEHNRLYWYRQTLGQGPEFLTYFQNEAQLEKSRLLSDRFSAERPKGSFSTLEIQRTEQGDSAMYLCASSPDVNEQFFGPGTRLTVL.

About this clonotype itself: A read error may explain this, as a much larger clone is one base away. The chain couples TRBV14 to TRBJ1-2; 7 bases are a match to TRBD1. The CDR3 spans 13 residues. Per the germline V gene, CDR1 is SGHDN and CDR2 is FVKESK. The CDR3 coding sequence is TGTGCCAGCGGCCAACGGGACAGCTATGGCTACACCTTC. Translating gives CASGQRDSYGYTF.

The chain links TRBV20-1 to TRBJ2-7; D might be TRBD1 (6 bases). The V and J ends lost 1 base and 5 bases respectively, with 15 bases between them. The germline V gene encodes CDR1 DFQATT and CDR2 SNEGSKA (reference sequence). The CDR3 has 14 amino acids. CDR3 bases: TGCAGTGCTAGAGGGCAGTCCAGGGGAAACGAGCAGTACTTC. Translating gives CSARGQSRGNEQYF.

The chain has TRBV6-6 and TRBJ1-2, with a weak D call TRBD1 (5 bases). This CDR3 region has 13 residues. CDR1 MNHNY and CDR2 SVGAGI come from the germline V gene (reference sequence). V was cut by 6 bases and J by 5 bases, with 13 bases left in between. The CDR3, as DNA: TGTGCCAGCAGCCCTCGGGACCGTTATGGCTACACCTTC. Translation gives CASSPRDRYGYTF.

The chain links TRBV12-3 or TRBV12-4 to TRBJ1-1, with unresolved D. CDR3 size: 13 residues. Trimming stripped 1 base from V and 3 bases from J, with 6 bases between. CDR3 sequence (DNA): TGTGCCAGCAGTTTAGACAGACACACTGAAGCTTTCTTT. Translated: CASSLDRHTEAFF.